This TCR beta chain derives from a study of PD-1 blockade in mismatch repair-deficient tumors. General study findings and limits: Rapid post-treatment expansion, then contraction, generally preceding radiologic response, marked tumor-resident clones.

This CDR3 is built from 13 residues. Germline-derived CDR1 and CDR2 are MDHEN and SYDVKM. Trimming cost V 7 bases and J 2 bases; bases outside gene matches: 4. As concerns this clone: Its specificity is unknown.

As for time point: 10-day in vitro stimulation with candidate neoantigen peptide 6. All patients were mismatch repair deficient, assessed by either PCR or immunohistochemistry. A roughly 10-day in vitro culture was run per each of seven reactive peptides. Profiled with immunoSEQ multiplex PCR; TCRdb holds only in-frame clones, not every one. Of about 14,000 clones listed, 86% are singletons. The chain joins TRBV28 to TRBJ2-5, with TRBD1 matching 7 bases. The receptor was isolated from an adult with mismatch repair-deficient cancer. Specimen: cells cultured in vitro, collected from a patient treated with pembrolizumab. The CDR3 region has the DNA TGTGCCAGCAAGGGACAGCAACAAGAGACCCAGTACTTC. Its translation: CASKGQQQETQYF.